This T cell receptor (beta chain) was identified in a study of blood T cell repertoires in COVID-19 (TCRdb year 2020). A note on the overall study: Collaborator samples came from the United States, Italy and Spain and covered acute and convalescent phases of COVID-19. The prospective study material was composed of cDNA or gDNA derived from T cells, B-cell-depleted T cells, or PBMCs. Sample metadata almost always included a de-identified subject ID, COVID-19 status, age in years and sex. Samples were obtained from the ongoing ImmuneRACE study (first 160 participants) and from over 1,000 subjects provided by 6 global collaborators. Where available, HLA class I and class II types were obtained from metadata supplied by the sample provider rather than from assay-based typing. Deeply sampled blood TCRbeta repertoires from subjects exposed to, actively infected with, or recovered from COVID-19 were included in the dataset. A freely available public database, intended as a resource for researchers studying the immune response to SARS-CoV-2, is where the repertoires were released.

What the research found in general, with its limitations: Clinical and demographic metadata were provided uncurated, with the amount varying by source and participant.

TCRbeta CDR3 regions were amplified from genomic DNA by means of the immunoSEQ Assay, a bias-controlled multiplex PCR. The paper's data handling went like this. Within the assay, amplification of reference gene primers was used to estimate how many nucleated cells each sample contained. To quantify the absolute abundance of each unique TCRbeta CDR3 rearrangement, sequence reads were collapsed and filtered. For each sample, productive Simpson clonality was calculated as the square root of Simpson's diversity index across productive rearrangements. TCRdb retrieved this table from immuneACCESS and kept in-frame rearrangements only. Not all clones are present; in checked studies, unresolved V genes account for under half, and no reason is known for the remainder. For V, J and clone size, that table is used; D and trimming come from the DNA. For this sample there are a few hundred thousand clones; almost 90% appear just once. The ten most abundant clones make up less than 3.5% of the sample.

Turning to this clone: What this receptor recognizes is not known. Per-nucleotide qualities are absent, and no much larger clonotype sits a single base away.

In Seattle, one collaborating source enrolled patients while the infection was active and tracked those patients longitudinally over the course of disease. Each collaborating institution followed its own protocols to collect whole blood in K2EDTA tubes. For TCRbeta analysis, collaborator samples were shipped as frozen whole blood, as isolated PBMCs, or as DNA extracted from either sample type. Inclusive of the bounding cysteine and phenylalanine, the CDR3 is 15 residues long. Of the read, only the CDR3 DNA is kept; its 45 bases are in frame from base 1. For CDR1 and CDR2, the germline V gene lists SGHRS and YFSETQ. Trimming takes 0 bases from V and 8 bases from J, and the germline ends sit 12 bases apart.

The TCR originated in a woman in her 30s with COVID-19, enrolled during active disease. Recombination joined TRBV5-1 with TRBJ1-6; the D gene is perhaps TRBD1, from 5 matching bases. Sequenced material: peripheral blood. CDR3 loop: CASSLGREGHSPLHF. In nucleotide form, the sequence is TGCGCCAGCAGCTTGGGCAGGGAGGGGCATTCACCCCTCCACTTT.